The 9 T cell receptor beta chains presented below share a single source sample, sequenced in a study of response to subunit inactivated influenza vaccine. TCRdb called the RT-PCR reads again in MiXCR, with one record for every CDR3 protein. The sample carries around 850,000 distinct CDR3 sequences, less than 20% recorded once. Sequencing used PBMCs from blood, obtained 5 days after vaccination. These receptors originate from a man aged 50 to 59 who received an inactivated influenza vaccine.

This clonotype was seen more than once but under ten times. The chain carries TRBV20-1 and TRBJ2-7, with D perhaps matching TRBD1 (5 bases). The CDR3 loop spans 14 amino acids. Germline CDR1 DFQATT, CDR2 SNEGSKA (reference sequence). The V gene lost 4 bases and the J gene lost 2 bases, with 15 bases spanning the gap. The chain's CDR3 is CSATKGRPTYEQYF. The CDR3 DNA is TGCAGTGCTACCAAGGGGCGACCTACCTACGAGCAGTACTTC.

The chain carries TRBV25-1 and TRBJ1-5; tentative D call: TRBD1 (6 bases). The V gene's germline CDR1 is MGHDK and CDR2 SYGVNS. The CDR3 has 14 amino acids. Trimming left V 1 base short and J 5 bases short, with 9 bases between. This CDR3 reads CASSEWGGHQPQHF. The CDR3 coding sequence is TGTGCCAGCAGTGAATGGGGGGGGCATCAGCCCCAGCATTTT. Supplemented by reference TRBV25-1 and TRBJ1-5, the full variable domain reads EADIYQTPRYLVIGTGKKITLECSQTMGHDKMYWYQQDPGMELHLIHYSYGVNSTEKGDLSSESTVSRIRTEHFPLTLESARPSHTSQYLCASSEWGGHQPQHFGDGTRLSIL.

Only a few counts were recorded for this clonotype. The chain carries TRBV20-1 and TRBJ1-1; no definite D call. Germline lookup yields CDR1 DFQATT and CDR2 SNEGSKA (reference sequence). V was shortened by 1 base and J by 0 bases, with 12 bases between the two germline ends. This CDR3 comprises 15 residues. CDR3 nucleotide sequence: TGCAGTGCTAGAGCCGCGGGGTACATGAACACTGAAGCTTTCTTT. It codes for CSARAAGYMNTEAFF.

The chain employs TRBV7-2 and TRBJ2-7; 10 bases agree with TRBD2. The CDR3 contains 15 residues. CDR1 SGHTA and CDR2 FQGNSA come from the germline V gene. V lost 5 bases, J lost 4 bases, and 8 bases stayed unmatched. The CDR3 nucleotides are TGTGCCAGCAGCCAAACCGTAGCGGGGGGTTACGAGCAGTACTTC. This gives the protein CASSQTVAGGYEQYF.

The chain uses TRBV27 and TRBJ2-7; 14 bases fit TRBD2. From germline, CDR1 is MNHEY and CDR2 SMNVEV (reference sequence). J was trimmed by 7 bases and V by 4 bases; bases with no gene match: 6. This CDR3 has 15 amino acids. The CDR3 sequence is CASSWGTSGSGEQYF. The CDR3 DNA reads TGTGCCAGCAGTTGGGGGACTAGCGGGAGTGGGGAGCAGTACTTC.

Turning to this clonotype: One base away lies a much larger clone, so this may be a sequencing read error. The chain recombines TRBV20-1 with TRBJ2-5; D unresolved. Germline-derived CDR1 and CDR2 are DFQATT and SNEGSKA (reference sequence). The CDR3 runs to 13 residues. The DNA of the CDR3 is TGCAGAGCTACTAATACGATGGCGGCGACCCAGTACTTC. This codes for CRATNTMAATQYF.

V gene TRBV28 combines with J gene TRBJ1-4; D uncertain. From germline, CDR1 is MDHEN and CDR2 SYDVKM. The V end was cut by 5 bases, the J end by 0 bases, with 10 bases between. CDR3 length equals 15 residues. The CDR3 here is CASSPYTATNEKLFF. The CDR3 DNA sequence: TGTGCCAGCAGTCCATACACGGCAACTAATGAAAAACTGTTTTTT.

This clonotype showed up many times. The CDR3 DNA reads TGTGCCAGCAGTCCCGGACAGGAACCAAGGGAGACCCAGTACTTC. Protein sequence: CASSPGQEPRETQYF. The chain carries TRBV12-3 or TRBV12-4 and TRBJ2-5; 7 bases are shared with TRBD1. Trimming cost V 5 bases and J 5 bases; bases outside gene matches: 11. This CDR3 has 15 residues.

This clonotype appeared a few times. The chain is built from TRBV4-1 and TRBJ2-2; D may be TRBD2 (5 bases). The V gene's germline CDR1 is MGHRA and CDR2 YSYEKL. The CDR3 has 14 amino acids. Trimming took 7 bases from V and 7 from J, leaving 16 bases between them. CDR3 in DNA: TGCGCCAGCACCCTCGGGGAGTTTGACGGGGAGCTGTTTTTT. This encodes CASTLGEFDGELFF.